This T cell receptor beta chain is drawn from a study of monozygotic twins with inflammatory bowel disease. CDR3 length: 14 residues. Germline CDR1 SNHLY, CDR2 FYNNEI. TCRdb derives one entry per CDR3 protein from the 5' RACE reads, leaving out DNA. The listing contains a few hundred thousand distinct CDR3 sequences. The origin of this receptor is a human donor with ulcerative colitis or Crohn's disease, or a healthy co-twin of an affected twin (not recorded which). The specimen was blood. The chain has TRBV2 and TRBJ2-5; TCRdb proposes TRBD2, but this gene call is untestable without DNA. The CDR3 reads CASSGSGSYETQYF. The full variable domain, in which reference TRBV2 and TRBJ2-5 provide the parts outside the CDR3, is EPEVTQTPSHQVTQMGQEVILRCVPISNHLYFYWYRQILGQKVEFLVSFYNNEISEKSEIFDDQFSVERPDGSNFTLKIRSTKLEDSAMYFCASSGSGSYETQYFGPGTRLLVL.